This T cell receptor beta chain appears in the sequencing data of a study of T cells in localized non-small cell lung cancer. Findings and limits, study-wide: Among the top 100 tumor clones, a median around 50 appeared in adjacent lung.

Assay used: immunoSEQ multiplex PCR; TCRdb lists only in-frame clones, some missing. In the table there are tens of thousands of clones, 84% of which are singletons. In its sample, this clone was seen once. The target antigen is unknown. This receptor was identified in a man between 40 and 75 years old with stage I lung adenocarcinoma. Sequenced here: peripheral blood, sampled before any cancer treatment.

CDR3 in DNA: TGTGCCAGCAGTTGGGGGACGGCGAACACCGGGGAGCTGTTTTTT. It yields the protein CASSWGTANTGELFF. The chain uses TRBV28 and TRBJ2-2; tentatively, D is TRBD1 or TRBD2 (5 bases each). V was clipped by 4 bases and J by 0 bases, with 9 bases between them. The CDR3 consists of 15 residues. Germline CDR1 reads MDHEN; CDR2 reads SYDVKM.